Detailed here is one TCR beta chain. Its antigen is not identified. Systemic immunosuppression or autoimmune disease history was grounds to exclude patients. Sequencing was performed with immunoSEQ multiplex PCR; in TCRdb, only in-frame clones are kept and a portion is missing. Of approximately 70,000 clones in the sample, 85% are singletons; the top ten hold under 0.9%. The V and J ends lost 1 base and 10 bases respectively, with 21 bases between them. The CDR3 is 16 amino acids. Germline V gene lookup returns CDR1 SGHDT and CDR2 YYEEEE. This record comes from a study of OX40 agonist ivuxolimab in advanced cancers. Study background: An anti-OX40 (CD134) antibody with agonistic activity, ivuxolimab, was administered to patients. The study's findings and limits: CD4+ and CD8+ T cells in blood underwent clonal expansion by week 6 at 0.1 to 3.0 mg/kg.

Sequenced here: CD4+ or CD8+ T cells sorted from blood, sampled in a trial of the OX40 agonist ivuxolimab. The chain is built from TRBV5-6 and TRBJ2-1; TRBD1 might be the D (6 bases). This clonotype originated in an adult with an advanced solid tumor such as melanoma, head and neck, liver or kidney cancer. The CDR3 nucleotides read TGTGCCAGCAGCTTGTGGGGGACATATGGAATTGGGGAGCAGTTCTTC. Translated, it gives CASSLWGTYGIGEQFF.